This T cell receptor beta chain was obtained from a study of shared clonotypes between healthy human individuals. Comments on this clone: Its antigen is not known.

Broader study findings: All-four-donor shared clonotypes had higher generation probabilities than non-shared clonotypes did. There were few donors, and this limited the genetic and exposure-history diversity represented. Among the subsets, naive ones generally showed larger estimated richness than memory ones.

The CDR3 totals 14 residues. V lost 6 bases, J lost 2 bases, and 12 bases lay in between. CDR1 and CDR2 from the germline V gene are KGHSH and LQKENI. When replicate PCRs were run on sorted subsets, they used about 200 ng DNA, about 31,000 T cell genomes. TCRdb's table, derived via immunoSEQ multiplex PCR, lists solely in-frame clones and lacks some. Among over 2 million clones, over 85% were seen once, and the ten largest hold roughly 0.13%. The gene calls are TRBV18 and TRBJ2-3; D remains ambiguous. This TCR derives from a man aged 18 to 29 in good health. The source material was naive CD4+ T cells sorted from blood. This sample's subset: CD45RA+ positively selected. DNA of the CDR3: TGTGCCAGCTCGGAGACTTCCTTCACAGATACGCAGTATTTT. Its translation is CASSETSFTDTQYF.